A single sample gave rise to the 9 T cell receptor beta chains below, sequenced in a study of post-analysis software for immune sequencing data. Overall study findings and caveats: Roughly 5 TRBV segments, TRBV5-6, TRBV5-1 and TRBV20-1 among them, were found more frequent in patients than controls.

Unique molecular identifiers had been added to the TCR beta cDNA libraries. TCRdb ran MiXCR on the PCR reads and lists one entry per CDR3 protein. The sample shows fewer than 850,000 distinct CDR3 sequences, 30% of them seen only once. These receptors have no identified antigens. Sequenced material: blood. These receptors all come from a girl aged 10 to 17 with multiple sclerosis.

A note on this clonotype: One end of the junction varies from germline; a read error may be responsible. The V gene is TRBV20-1, the J gene TRBJ2-3; TRBD2 agrees at 7 bases. CDR3 length: 14 amino acids. Germline V gene sequence: CDR1 DFQATT, CDR2 SNEGSKA (reference sequence). As DNA, the CDR3 is TGCAGTGCGAACCGAGGCGGGAGCACAGATGCGCAGTATTTT. Its protein is CSANRGGSTDAQYF.

The chain recombines TRBV3-1 with TRBJ2-3; a weak D match, TRBD1 (5 bases). The CDR3 length is 16 residues. Germline lookup yields CDR1 LGHDT and CDR2 YNNKEL (reference sequence). Deletions cut 1 base from V and 1 base from J, with 12 bases between. The CDR3 region has the DNA TGTGCCAGCAGCCAAGGACTGGGGCCGGGCACAGATACGCAGTATTTT. This sequence encodes CASSQGLGPGTDTQYF.

V usage is TRBV5-1 and J usage is TRBJ1-1, with 9 nucleotides matching TRBD1. From germline, CDR1 is SGHRS and CDR2 YFSETQ. CDR3 size: 15 residues. Trimming at V came to 5 bases and at J to 1 base, leaving 6 bases not matched to a gene. CDR3 residues: CASRLTGQGNTEAFF. CDR3 coding DNA: TGCGCCAGCAGACTAACGGGACAGGGGAACACTGAAGCTTTCTTT.

This clonotype was counted a few times. The rearrangement links TRBV7-9 to TRBJ2-2; 9 nucleotides line up with TRBD1. In germline, CDR1 is SEHNR, CDR2 FQNEAQ (reference sequence). The trim removed 6 bases at V and 3 bases at J, leaving 11 bases unmatched. CDR3 length equals 17 residues. The chain's CDR3 is CASRSTSGQGYTGELFF. The CDR3 DNA reads TGTGCCAGCAGGTCTACCTCGGGACAGGGATACACCGGGGAGCTGTTTTTT. Filled out from reference TRBV7-9 and TRBJ2-2, the complete variable domain reads DTGVSQNPRHKITKRGQNVTFRCDPISEHNRLYWYRQTLGQGPEFLTYFQNEAQLEKSRLLSDRFSAERPKGSFSTLEIQRTEQGDSAMYLCASRSTSGQGYTGELFFGEGSRLTVL.

As DNA, the CDR3 is TGTGCCAGCAGTGGGGGAAGGCAGGGGCCGTTGAATCAGCCCCAGCATTTT. Translation: CASSGGRQGPLNQPQHF. This chain links TRBV2 with TRBJ1-5; tentatively, D is TRBD1 (6 bases). Germline CDR1 and CDR2: SNHLY and FYNNEI. Trimming pared 4 bases from V and 4 bases from J, leaving 20 bases between. This CDR3 is built from 17 residues.

This clonotype has at least ten counts. V and J are TRBV20-1 and TRBJ2-1, with 8 bases aligning to TRBD2. The ends lost 3 bases at V and 1 base at J; junction bases unmatched: 2. The length of the CDR3 is 14 residues. CDR1 and CDR2 (germline): DFQATT, SNEGSKA (reference sequence). The DNA for the CDR3 is TGCAGTGCTAGCGGGGGGGATTCCTACAATGAGCAGTTCTTC. Protein: CSASGGDSYNEQFF.

A single count supports this clonotype. The chain has TRBV11-3 and TRBJ2-1; D is unclear. Trimming left V 0 bases short and J 2 bases short, with 11 bases between. The CDR3 is 16 amino acids. The germline gives CDR1 SGHNT, CDR2 YENEEA. The DNA for the CDR3 is TGTGCCAGCAGCTTAGAAGCAGGTCCGCCCTACAATGAGCAGTTCTTC. It specifies CASSLEAGPPYNEQFF.

The chain carries TRBV7-2 and TRBJ1-2; possible D gene TRBD1, 5 bases. This CDR3 has 15 residues. The V end was cut by 5 bases, the J end by 6 bases, with 19 bases between. The germline V gene encodes CDR1 SGHTA and CDR2 FQGNSA. The CDR3 bases are TGTGCCAGCAGCGTTACCTCGGGGGGACCCCATGGCTACACCTTC. This sequence encodes CASSVTSGGPHGYTF.

V gene TRBV5-1 combines with J gene TRBJ2-1; the match to TRBD1 covers 7 bases. CDR3 length: 15 amino acids. Trimming at V came to 4 bases and at J to 3 bases, leaving 7 bases not matched to a gene. Germline CDR1 is SGHRS and CDR2 is YFSETQ. The CDR3 loop reads CASSQTGTVYNEQFF. Written as DNA, the CDR3 is TGCGCCAGCAGCCAGACCGGGACAGTCTACAATGAGCAGTTCTTC.